The 15 T cell receptor beta chains in this list originate from one sample, sequenced in a study of cytomegalovirus exposure and HLA in healthy donors. This PCR relied on a set of 60 Vbeta primers and 13 Jbeta primers. Data came from immunoSEQ multiplex PCR; TCRdb stores just in-frame clones and leaves some out. Of approximately 240,000 clones listed, 85% to 90% were seen once; the top ten hold 0.95% to 1.1%. The sample was PBMCs. The receptors derive from a woman younger than 35 in good health and CMV-seronegative.

The chain joins TRBV5-1 to TRBJ2-7; TRBD2 agrees at 8 bases. Germline V gives CDR1 SGHRS, CDR2 YFSETQ. V shed 2 bases, J shed 2 bases, and the junction held 6 bases outside the gene matches. The CDR3 has 15 residues. CDR3 in DNA: TGCGCCAGCAGCTTAAATAGCGGGGCCGCCTACGAGCAGTACTTC. As protein: CASSLNSGAAYEQYF.

V usage is TRBV6-6 and J usage is TRBJ2-7; perhaps TRBD1 as D (6 bases). Germline V gene data show CDR1 as MNHNY and CDR2 as SVGAGI (reference sequence). The CDR3 loop spans 12 amino acids. The germline V and J ends were trimmed by 2 bases and 12 bases, with 14 bases remaining between them. This CDR3 reads CASSYPPGTPYF. Here the CDR3 DNA reads TGTGCCAGCAGTTACCCACCCGGGACACCGTACTTC.

The chain recombines TRBV19 with TRBJ2-7, with D perhaps TRBD2 (6 bases). The germline V and J ends were trimmed by 4 bases and 0 bases, with 10 bases remaining between them. The CDR3 runs 14 residues. Germline V gives CDR1 LNHDA, CDR2 SQIVND (reference sequence). This CDR3 is CASSSQDYSYEQYF. The CDR3 region has the DNA TGTGCCAGTAGTAGTCAGGACTACTCCTACGAGCAGTACTTC.

The chain employs TRBV5-4 and TRBJ1-1, with 9 positions matching TRBD1. CDR1 is SGHNT, CDR2 YYREEE, per germline (reference sequence). Trimming cost V 4 bases and J 7 bases; bases outside gene matches: 2. This CDR3 region has 12 residues. The CDR3 DNA is TGTGCCAGCAGCCACAGGGGGCTTGAAGCTTTCTTT. Translation: CASSHRGLEAFF.

The chain links TRBV7-9 to TRBJ2-7; D is uncertain. Deletions cut 5 bases from V and 6 bases from J, with 8 bases between. This CDR3 comprises 11 residues. Germline-derived CDR1 and CDR2 are SEHNR and FQNEAQ (reference sequence). The CDR3 protein is CASSEAGEQYF. CDR3 nucleotides: TGTGCCAGCAGCGAGGCTGGCGAGCAGTACTTC. The full variable domain, its missing parts supplied by reference TRBV7-9 and TRBJ2-7, is DTGVSQNPRHKITKRGQNVTFRCDPISEHNRLYWYRQTLGQGPEFLTYFQNEAQLEKSRLLSDRFSAERPKGSFSTLEIQRTEQGDSAMYLCASSEAGEQYFGPGTRLTVT.

The V call is TRBV11-2, the J call TRBJ1-1; tentative D call: TRBD1 (5 bases). Trimming pared 3 bases from V and 6 bases from J, leaving 17 bases between. The V gene's germline CDR1 is SGHAT and CDR2 FQNNGV. CDR3 size: 15 residues. CDR3 in amino acids: CASSFSYGQGPEAFF. The DNA of the CDR3 is TGTGCCAGCAGCTTCTCTTACGGTCAGGGCCCTGAAGCTTTCTTT.

The chain has TRBV5-8 and TRBJ1-5, with D unclear. Between the trimmed V and J ends, which lost 0 bases and 4 bases, there was a span of 14 bases. Germline V gene data show CDR1 as SGHTS and CDR2 as YDEGEE. The CDR3 is made up of 16 amino acids. The CDR3 bases are TGTGCCAGCAGCTTGGACGCGTGGAGTGGGAATCAGCCCCAGCATTTT. Translation: CASSLDAWSGNQPQHF.

The V gene is TRBV14, the J gene TRBJ2-1; 13 bases are a match to TRBD2. The CDR3 runs to 16 residues. Germline CDR1 SGHDN, CDR2 FVKESK. Unmatched junction bases numbered 6, after V lost 3 bases and J lost 7 bases. CDR3 protein: CASSHFRTSGSNEQFF. CDR3 nucleotide sequence: TGTGCCAGCAGCCATTTCCGGACTAGCGGGAGTAATGAGCAGTTCTTC.

V and J are TRBV25-1 and TRBJ1-1, with unresolved D. Trimming pared 2 bases from V and 0 bases from J, leaving 13 bases between. CDR3 length: 16 residues. The germline V gene encodes CDR1 MGHDK and CDR2 SYGVNS. Here the CDR3 reads CASSEIFGTMNTEAFF. The DNA for the CDR3 is TGTGCCAGCAGTGAAATTTTTGGCACCATGAACACTGAAGCTTTCTTT.

The V call is TRBV4-2, the J call TRBJ2-1; 7 bases are shared with TRBD2. The V segment lost 1 base and the J segment 9 bases; nucleotides outside the gene matches: 9. The CDR3 extends over 15 amino acids. In germline, CDR1 is LGHNA, CDR2 YNFKEQ. CDR3 loop: CASSQAGTGGGEQFF. CDR3 nucleotides: TGTGCCAGCAGCCAAGCCGGGACGGGGGGTGGTGAGCAGTTCTTC.

This clone was seen just once. V and J are TRBV5-1 and TRBJ2-5; 9 bases are shared with TRBD2. The J segment lost 5 bases and the V segment lost 0 bases, leaving 8 bases of the junction unmatched. CDR1 SGHRS and CDR2 YFSETQ come from the germline V gene. The CDR3 totals 16 residues. As DNA, the CDR3 is TGCGCCAGCAGCTTGGCGTTAGCGGGGGTTTGGGAGACCCAGTACTTC. Its translation: CASSLALAGVWETQYF.

This sequence joins TRBV5-1 and TRBJ2-1; 9 bases map to TRBD2. The ends lost 7 bases at V and 10 bases at J; junction bases unmatched: 12. The CDR3 extends over 14 amino acids. Germline values: CDR1 SGHRS, CDR2 YFSETQ. Written as DNA, the CDR3 is TGCGCCAGCGGCGGGAGGGCCCAAAATGGAGAGCAGTTCTTC. This encodes CASGGRAQNGEQFF.

The chain combines TRBV7-3 with TRBJ2-1; 14 bases map to TRBD2. The junction had 6 bases not matched to a gene; V was cut back by 5 bases and J by 9 bases. This CDR3 is built from 15 residues. Per germline, CDR1 SGHTA and CDR2 FQGTGA. The CDR3: CASSPTSGRAFEQFF. Written as DNA, the CDR3 is TGTGCCAGCAGCCCGACTAGCGGGAGGGCCTTTGAGCAGTTCTTC.

This clone was seen a handful of times. The chain joins TRBV6-5 to TRBJ1-2; the match to TRBD1 covers 8 bases. This CDR3 region has 14 residues. V shed 5 bases, J shed 5 bases, and the junction held 7 bases outside the gene matches. Germline V gene lookup returns CDR1 MNHEY and CDR2 SVGAGI. This CDR3 reads CASSKRQGQYGYTF. CDR3 coding DNA: TGTGCCAGCAGTAAGAGACAGGGGCAGTATGGCTACACCTTC.

This clone was counted once. The chain employs TRBV7-9 and TRBJ1-2, with TRBD1 matching 9 bases. The CDR3 is made up of 14 amino acids. Losses at the gene ends were 8 bases for V and 1 base for J; bases not matched to a gene: 5. Germline-derived CDR1 and CDR2 are SEHNR and FQNEAQ (reference sequence). The CDR3, as DNA: TGTGCCAGCCGGGGGACAGGGTTTAACTATGGCTACACCTTC. It yields the protein CASRGTGFNYGYTF.